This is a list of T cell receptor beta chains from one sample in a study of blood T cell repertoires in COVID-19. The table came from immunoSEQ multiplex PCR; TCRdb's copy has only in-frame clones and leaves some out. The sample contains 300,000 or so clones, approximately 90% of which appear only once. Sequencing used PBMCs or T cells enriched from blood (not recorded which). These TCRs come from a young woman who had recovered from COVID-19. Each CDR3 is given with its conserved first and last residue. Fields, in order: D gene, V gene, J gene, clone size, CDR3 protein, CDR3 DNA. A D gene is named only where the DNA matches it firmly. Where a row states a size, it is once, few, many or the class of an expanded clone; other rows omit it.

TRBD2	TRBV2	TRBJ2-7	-	CASRGLAGGFEQYF	TGTGCCAGCAGGGGACTAGCGGGGGGTTTCGAGCAGTACTTC
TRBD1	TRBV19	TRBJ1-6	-	CATHPGEGARNSPLHF	TGTGCCACCCACCCTGGCGAGGGGGCGAGGAATTCACCCCTCCACTTT
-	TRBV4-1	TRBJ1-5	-	CASSQGGVLRSSNQPQHF	TGCGCCAGCAGCCAAGGGGGGGTCCTTCGAAGTAGCAATCAGCCCCAGCATTTT
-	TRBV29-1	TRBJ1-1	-	CSVVWGRATEAFF	TGCAGCGTTGTTTGGGGCAGGGCCACTGAAGCTTTCTTT
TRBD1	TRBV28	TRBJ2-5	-	CASSTRDRGIQETQYF	TGTGCCAGCAGCACTCGAGACAGGGGGATCCAAGAGACCCAGTACTTC
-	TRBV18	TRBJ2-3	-	CASSPGAGSGTDTQYF	TGTGCCAGCTCACCTGGGGCGGGATCGGGGACAGATACGCAGTATTTT
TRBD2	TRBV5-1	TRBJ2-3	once	CASSLAMAGGGTDTQYF	TGCGCCAGCAGCTTGGCCATGGCGGGAGGAGGGACAGATACGCAGTATTTT
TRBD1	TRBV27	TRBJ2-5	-	CASSSRTGLETQYF	TGTGCCAGCAGTTCCCGGACAGGGTTGGAGACCCAGTACTTC
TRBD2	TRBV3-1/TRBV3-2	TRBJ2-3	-	CASSLGTSGAVGTDTQYF	TGTGCCAGCAGCCTCGGGACTAGCGGGGCGGTGGGGACAGATACGCAGTATTTT
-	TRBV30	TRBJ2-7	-	CAWSDSWGRLSSYEQYF	TGTGCCTGGAGCGATAGTTGGGGGCGCCTCAGCTCCTACGAGCAGTACTTC
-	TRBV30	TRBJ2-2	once	CAVGIGMGWNTGELFF	TGTGCCGTTGGCATCGGGATGGGTTGGAACACCGGGGAGCTGTTTTTT
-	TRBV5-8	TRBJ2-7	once	CASSSLEYEQYF	TGTGCCAGCAGCTCCCTGGAGTACGAGCAGTACTTC
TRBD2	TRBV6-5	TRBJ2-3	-	CASRKSGGDIQTQYF	TGTGCCAGCAGAAAAAGCGGGGGGGACATTCAAACGCAGTATTTT
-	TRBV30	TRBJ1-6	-	CAWEGRGRNSPLHF	TGTGCCTGGGAGGGGAGGGGGAGAAATTCACCCCTCCACTTT
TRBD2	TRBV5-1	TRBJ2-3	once	CASSLASGRHTDTQYF	TGCGCCAGCAGCTTGGCTAGCGGGAGACATACAGATACGCAGTATTTT
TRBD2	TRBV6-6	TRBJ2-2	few	CASSSLLAGGNGELFF	TGTGCCAGCAGTTCTTTACTAGCGGGGGGGAACGGGGAGCTGTTTTTT
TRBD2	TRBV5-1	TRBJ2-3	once	CASSFPTSGGFGADTQYF	TGCGCCAGCAGCTTCCCGACTAGCGGGGGTTTTGGGGCCGATACGCAGTATTTT
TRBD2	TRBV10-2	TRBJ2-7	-	CASSGQTSGRHEQYF	TGCGCCAGCAGTGGCCAGACTAGCGGTCGCCACGAGCAGTACTTC